The sample holds many counts of the clone carrying this T cell receptor (beta chain). Its antigen is unknown. The CDR3 extends over 16 amino acids. V was pared by 5 bases and J by 4 bases, with 11 bases of the junction left unmatched. CDR1 and CDR2 from the germline V gene are SGHTA and FQGNSA. The source of the sample is a study of T cells after yellow fever vaccination. MiXCR was run by TCRdb on the 5' RACE reads, yielding one entry per CDR3 protein. The sample has over 300,000 distinct CDR3 sequences, approximately 3.8% seen once. Study-wide results and caveats: Repertoires sorted by FACS could include abundant clonotypes that are contaminants from the bulk population.

The chain links TRBV7-2 to TRBJ2-7; 10 bases are a match to TRBD1. This clonotype originated in a man younger than 35 who received the YFV17D yellow fever vaccine. The sample was PBMCs, taken on the day of the yellow fever booster vaccination. This CDR3 reads CASSPPWGTGVYEQYF. CDR3 bases: TGTGCCAGCAGCCCACCCTGGGGGACAGGGGTTTACGAGCAGTACTTC. Full variable domain (outside the CDR3, taken from reference TRBV7-2 and TRBJ2-7): GAGVSQSPSNKVTEKGKDVELRCDPISGHTALYWYRQSLGQGLEFLIYFQGNSAPDKSGLPSDRFSAERTGGSVSTLTIQRTQQEDSAVYLCASSPPWGTGVYEQYFGPGTRLTVT.